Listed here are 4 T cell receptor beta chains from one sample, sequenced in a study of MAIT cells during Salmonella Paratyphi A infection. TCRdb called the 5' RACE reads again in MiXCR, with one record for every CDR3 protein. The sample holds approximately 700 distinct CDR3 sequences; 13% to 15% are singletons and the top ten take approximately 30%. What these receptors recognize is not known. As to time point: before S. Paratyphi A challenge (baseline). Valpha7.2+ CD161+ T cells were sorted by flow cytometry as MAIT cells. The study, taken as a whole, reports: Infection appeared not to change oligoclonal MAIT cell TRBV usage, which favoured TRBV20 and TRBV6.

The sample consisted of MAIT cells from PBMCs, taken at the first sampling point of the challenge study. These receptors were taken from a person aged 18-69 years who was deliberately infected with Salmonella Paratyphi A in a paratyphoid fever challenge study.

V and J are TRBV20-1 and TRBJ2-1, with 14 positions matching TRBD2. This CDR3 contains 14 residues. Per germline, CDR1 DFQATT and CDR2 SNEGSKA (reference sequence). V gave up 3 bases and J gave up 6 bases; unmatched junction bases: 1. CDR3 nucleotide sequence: TGCAGTGCTAGGGGACTAGCGGGAGTCAATGAGCAGTTCTTC. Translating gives CSARGLAGVNEQFF.

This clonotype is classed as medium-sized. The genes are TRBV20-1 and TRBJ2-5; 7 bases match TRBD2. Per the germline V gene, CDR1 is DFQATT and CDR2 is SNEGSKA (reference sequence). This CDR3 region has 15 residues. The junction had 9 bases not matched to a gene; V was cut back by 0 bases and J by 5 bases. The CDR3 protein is CSAREAGNEVETQYF. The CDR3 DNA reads TGCAGTGCTAGAGAAGCGGGAAATGAAGTTGAGACCCAGTACTTC.

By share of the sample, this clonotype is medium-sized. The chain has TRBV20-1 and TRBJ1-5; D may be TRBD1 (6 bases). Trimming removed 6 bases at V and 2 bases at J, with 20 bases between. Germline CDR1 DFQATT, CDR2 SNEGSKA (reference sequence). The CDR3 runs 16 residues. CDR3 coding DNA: TGCAGTGCGACAGACTTACAGGGTAGAGGCAATCAGCCCCAGCATTTT. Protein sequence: CSATDLQGRGNQPQHF.

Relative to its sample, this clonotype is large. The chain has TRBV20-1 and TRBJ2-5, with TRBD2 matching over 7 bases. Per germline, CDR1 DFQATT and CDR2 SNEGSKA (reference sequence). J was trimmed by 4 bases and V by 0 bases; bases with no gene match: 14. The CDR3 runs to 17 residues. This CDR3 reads CSARDPGRGLDIETQYF. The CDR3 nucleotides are TGCAGTGCTAGAGATCCTGGTCGAGGACTAGACATAGAGACCCAGTACTTC.